This is a list of T cell receptor beta chains from one sample in a study of shared clonotypes between healthy human individuals. Repertoires were generated with immunoSEQ multiplex PCR, while TCRdb's copy carries only in-frame clones and drops some. There are 2 million to 2.5 million clones in the sample; roughly 93% occur only once, and about 0.38% lies in the top ten. Input material: naive CD4+ T cells from PBMCs. The receptor source for this set is a man aged 18 to 29 in good health. Some clones in this sample may be carry-over from other donors' samples. CDR3s include the opening cysteine and the closing phenylalanine or tryptophan. The D gene is left open where the match is weak. Size tells how often a clone was seen (once, few, many) or the class of an expanded clone, and some rows leave it out.

TRBD2	TRBV7-2	TRBJ2-1	.	CASSKRGAGDVEQFF	TGTGCCAGCAGTAAAAGGGGCGCGGGAGACGTTGAGCAGTTCTTC
.	TRBV5-1	TRBJ2-2	.	CASSRNSGWTGELFF	TGCGCCAGCAGCCGCAATAGCGGATGGACCGGGGAGCTGTTTTTT
.	TRBV20-1	TRBJ2-7	.	CSARGPYEQYF	TGCAGTGCTAGAGGTCCCTACGAGCAGTACTTC
.	TRBV7-9	TRBJ2-7	.	CASSLGPQGYFYEQYF	TGTGCCAGCAGCTTAGGCCCGCAGGGTTATTTTTACGAGCAGTACTTC
TRBD2	TRBV28	TRBJ2-7	once	CASSRAGGPYEQYF	TGTGCCAGCAGTAGGGCGGGAGGGCCCTACGAGCAGTACTTC
.	TRBV18	TRBJ1-1	.	CASSPSLVSGETEAFF	TGTGCCAGCTCACCTTCCTTGGTTTCAGGGGAAACTGAAGCTTTCTTT
TRBD2	TRBV10-3	TRBJ2-1	once	CAISEPETSGLSYNEQFF	TGTGCCATCAGTGAGCCGGAGACTAGCGGGTTATCCTACAATGAGCAGTTCTTC
.	TRBV28	TRBJ1-4	.	CASSLGQDAEKLFF	TGTGCCAGCAGTTTGGGGCAGGATGCTGAAAAACTGTTTTTT
.	TRBV4-1	TRBJ1-1	once	CASSQDPSTEAFF	TGCGCCAGCAGCCAAGATCCCAGCACTGAAGCTTTCTTT
.	TRBV7-6	TRBJ2-1	.	CASSLGLSLNEQFF	TGTGCCAGCAGCTTAGGCCTTTCGCTGAATGAGCAGTTCTTC
TRBD1	TRBV28	TRBJ2-7	.	CASRRTGTYEQYF	TGTGCCAGCCGGCGGACAGGCACCTACGAGCAGTACTTC
.	TRBV18	TRBJ2-5	.	CASSPGLETQYF	TGTGCCAGCTCACCAGGGCTAGAGACCCAGTACTTC
TRBD2	TRBV5-5	TRBJ2-7	.	CASSLLGTSVYEQYF	TGTGCCAGCAGCTTGTTGGGGACTAGCGTCTACGAGCAGTACTTC
TRBD1	TRBV7-8	TRBJ1-2	.	CASSPNRDRARGYTF	TGTGCCAGCAGCCCGAACCGGGACAGGGCTCGCGGCTACACCTTC
TRBD1	TRBV5-4	TRBJ2-7	once	CASSFLGRGPSYEQYF	TGTGCCAGCAGCTTTTTGGGCAGGGGGCCTTCCTACGAGCAGTACTTC
.	TRBV7-9	TRBJ2-1	.	CASSLALGGGNEQFF	TGTGCCAGCAGCTTAGCGCTTGGAGGGGGCAATGAGCAGTTCTTC
.	TRBV5-1	TRBJ2-7	.	CASSLGMPRSYEQYF	TGCGCCAGCAGCTTAGGAATGCCCCGGTCCTACGAGCAGTACTTC
.	TRBV5-6	TRBJ1-1	.	CASSLVPMNTEAFF	TGTGCCAGCAGCTTAGTTCCCATGAACACTGAAGCTTTCTTT
.	TRBV11-2	TRBJ2-5	.	CASSLQSQETQYF	TGTGCCAGCAGCTTACAATCTCAAGAGACCCAGTACTTC
.	TRBV9	TRBJ1-3	.	CASSVGRDGNTIYF	TGTGCCAGCAGCGTAGGCAGGGACGGAAACACCATATATTTT
TRBD1	TRBV7-6	TRBJ2-7	.	CASSRQGGAYEQYF	TGTGCCAGCAGCAGACAGGGGGGGGCCTACGAGCAGTACTTC
.	TRBV6-5	TRBJ2-3	once	CASSYRGRGGSDTQYF	TGTGCCAGCAGTTACCGGGGCAGAGGTGGTTCAGATACGCAGTATTTT
.	TRBV7-2	TRBJ2-1	.	CASSLRGRYNEQFF	TGTGCCAGCAGCTTAAGAGGGAGATACAATGAGCAGTTCTTC
.	TRBV5-8	TRBJ1-1	.	CASSLGGGAEAFF	TGTGCCAGCAGCTTGGGAGGAGGGGCGGAAGCTTTCTTT
TRBD1	TRBV6-5	TRBJ1-1	.	CASSLRTGGWFEAFF	TGTGCCAGCAGTCTAAGGACAGGGGGTTGGTTTGAAGCTTTCTTT
TRBD2	TRBV30	TRBJ2-2	.	CAWSVPPSGTGELFF	TGTGCCTGGAGTGTACCCCCTAGCGGCACCGGGGAGCTGTTTTTT
.	TRBV11-2	TRBJ2-1	.	CASSSTKGYNEQFF	TGTGCCAGCAGCTCGACGAAAGGCTACAATGAGCAGTTCTTC
.	TRBV18	TRBJ2-7	.	CASSPDVEQYF	TGTGCCAGCTCACCAGACGTCGAGCAGTACTTC
.	TRBV27	TRBJ1-4	.	CASRPPRSGEKLFF	TGTGCCAGCAGACCCCCCCGGAGCGGGGAAAAACTGTTTTTT
TRBD2	TRBV28	TRBJ2-1	.	CASSSPGTSGRNEQFF	TGTGCCAGCAGTTCCCCCGGGACTAGCGGGAGAAATGAGCAGTTCTTC
.	TRBV4-2	TRBJ1-1	.	CASSQPLPTRTNTEAFF	TGTGCCAGCAGCCAACCCCTACCGACAAGGACTAACACTGAAGCTTTCTTT
.	TRBV28	TRBJ1-2	.	CASSFSSGINYGYTF	TGTGCCAGCAGTTTTTCCTCAGGGATTAACTATGGCTACACCTTC
.	TRBV28	TRBJ2-1	.	CASSPLPGGYNEQFF	TGTGCCAGCAGTCCCCTGCCAGGTGGATACAATGAGCAGTTCTTC
.	TRBV29-1	TRBJ2-1	.	CSAAWGWEQFF	TGCAGCGCCGCGTGGGGTTGGGAGCAGTTCTTC